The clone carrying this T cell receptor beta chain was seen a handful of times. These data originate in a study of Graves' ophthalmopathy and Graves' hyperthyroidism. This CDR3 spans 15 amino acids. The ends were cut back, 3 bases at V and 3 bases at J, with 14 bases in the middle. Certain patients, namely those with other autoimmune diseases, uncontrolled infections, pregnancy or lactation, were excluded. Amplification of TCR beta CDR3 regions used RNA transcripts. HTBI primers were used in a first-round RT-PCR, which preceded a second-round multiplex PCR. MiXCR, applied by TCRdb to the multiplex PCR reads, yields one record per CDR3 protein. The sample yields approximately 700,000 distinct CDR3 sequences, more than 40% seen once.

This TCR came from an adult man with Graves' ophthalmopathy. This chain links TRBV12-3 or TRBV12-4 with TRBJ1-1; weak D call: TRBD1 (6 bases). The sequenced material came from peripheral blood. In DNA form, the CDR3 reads TGTGCCAGCAGTTTTTCACAGGGCAGTCACACTGAAGCTTTCTTT. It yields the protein CASSFSQGSHTEAFF.